The T cell receptor beta chain described here comes from a study of beta chain features in type 1 diabetes. cDNA synthesis used the whole RNA isolate, giving expressed TCRB sequences. Sequencing was performed with immunoSEQ multiplex PCR; in TCRdb, only in-frame clones are kept and a portion is missing. The sample yields over 150,000 clones, about a tenth seen once. To note about this clone: What it recognizes is unknown.

Study-wide results and limits: A moderate, significant TCRB CDR3 shortening appeared in type 1 diabetes across four CD4+ subsets.

The germline V gene encodes CDR1 LGHNA and CDR2 YSLEER. The CDR3 is 14 residues long. V lost 1 base and J lost 3, with 9 bases in between. What was sequenced was central memory CD4+ T cells from blood. The chain uses TRBV4-3 and TRBJ1-2; no clear D. This sequence originates from a man aged 25 to 40 with type 1 diabetes. In DNA, the CDR3 is TGCGCCAGCAGCCAAGTCGGGGTTTACTATGGCTACACCTTC. The encoded protein is CASSQVGVYYGYTF.